What follows are 3 T cell receptor beta chains derived from one specimen sequenced in a study of blood T cell repertoires in COVID-19. This table comes from immunoSEQ multiplex PCR, and its TCRdb copy is limited to in-frame clones, with some not included. This sample has around 140,000 clones, with about 87% found just once. The source material was peripheral blood. All receptors come from a woman in her fifties or sixties with acute or convalescent COVID-19.

This sequence joins TRBV7-2 and TRBJ1-1; the D gene is possibly TRBD1 (6 bases). Trimming pared 1 base from V and 4 bases from J, leaving 10 bases between. The CDR3 runs to 14 residues. The germline V gene has CDR1 SGHTA and CDR2 FQGNSA. The CDR3 sequence is CASSLGGGGTEAFF. The CDR3 region has the DNA TGTGCCAGCAGCTTAGGAGGGGGGGGCACTGAAGCTTTCTTT. Complete variable domain (other parts from reference TRBV7-2 and TRBJ1-1): GAGVSQSPSNKVTEKGKDVELRCDPISGHTALYWYRQSLGQGLEFLIYFQGNSAPDKSGLPSDRFSAERTGGSVSTLTIQRTQQEDSAVYLCASSLGGGGTEAFFGQGTRLTVV.

This chain joins TRBV15 and TRBJ2-7; D uncertain. Between the trimmed V and J ends, which lost 0 bases and 0 bases, there was a span of 6 bases. The CDR3 consists of 14 residues. The germline gives CDR1 LNHNV, CDR2 YYDKDF (reference sequence). The CDR3 DNA reads as TGTGCCACCAGCAGAGATCCCTCCTCCTACGAGCAGTACTTC. The encoded protein is CATSRDPSSYEQYF. The variable domain in full, with the rest retrieved from reference TRBV15 and TRBJ2-7, is DAMVIQNPRYQVTQFGKPVTLSCSQTLNHNVMYWYQQKSSQAPKLLFHYYDKDFNNEADTPDNFQSRRPNTSFCFLDIRSPGLGDTAMYLCATSRDPSSYEQYFGPGTRLTVT.

This sequence joins TRBV27 and TRBJ1-4; TRBD1 is a possible D gene (5 bases). The germline CDR1 and CDR2 sequences are MNHEY and SMNVEV (reference sequence). The CDR3 totals 14 residues. Trimming pared 1 base from V and 6 bases from J, leaving 9 bases between. The CDR3 DNA sequence: TGTGCCAGCAGTTTATGGGGCGCGGATGAAAAACTGTTTTTT. This encodes CASSLWGADEKLFF.